This TCR beta chain was observed in a study of control samples from healthy donors and cancer patients. Germline lookup yields CDR1 SGHTA and CDR2 FQGTGA. V gave up 3 bases and J gave up 1 base, with 19 bases separating them. The CDR3 has 19 amino acids. The repertoire was sequenced with immunoSEQ multiplex PCR; TCRdb's copy has only in-frame clones and lacks some. The sample gives around 82,000 clones, approximately 90% of which show up once; approximately 7% is in the top ten. J is TRBJ2-6 and V is TRBV7-3; tentatively, D is TRBD2 (6 bases). The specimen sequenced was blood. The clonotype originates from a middle-aged man in good health. The CDR3 DNA follows: TGTGCCAGCAGCTTGGGGGGACTCTCTCCCGCATCTGGGGCCAACGTCCTGACTTTC. Its protein is CASSLGGLSPASGANVLTF.